Presented here are 19 T cell receptor beta chains from one specimen sequenced in a study of memory CD4+ T cells and cytomegalovirus serostatus (dated by TCRdb to between 2018 and 2021). Library creation used the immunoSEQ multiplex PCR assay. Held by TCRdb, this immuneACCESS table contains in-frame sequences only and omits some clones. Under half of the omission traces to an unresolved V gene where checked; the cause of the rest is unknown. Recorded for this sample are about 42,000 clones; around 72% of them occurred a single time. Roughly 0.5% of the sample goes to the ten largest clones. A FACSAria II was used to sort memory CD4+ T cells, defined as single viable CD3+CD4+CD8-CD45RO+ cells. Sequenced sample: memory CD4+ T cells from blood. These receptors originate from an adult in good health and CMV-seronegative.

This clone occurred a few times. The rearrangement uses TRBV9 and TRBJ2-5; D ambiguous. Looked up from germline, CDR1 is SGDLS and CDR2 is YYNGEE. This CDR3 has 14 amino acids. V lost 1 base and J lost 4, with 11 bases in between. For the CDR3, the DNA is TGTGCCAGCAGCGTAAATCATCGAGGAGAGACCCAGTACTTC. Its protein is CASSVNHRGETQYF.

CDR3 region: CASSFLGSETQYF. DNA of the CDR3: TGTGCCAGCAGCTTCTTAGGGTCGGAGACCCAGTACTTC. The chain carries TRBV7-2 and TRBJ2-5; D uncertain. Per the germline V gene, CDR1 is SGHTA and CDR2 is FQGNSA. Trimming removed 3 bases at V and 5 bases at J, with 10 bases between. This CDR3 is built from 13 residues.

By share, this clone ranks as medium-sized. The chain links TRBV4-2 to TRBJ2-3; 8 bases agree with TRBD2. CDR1 and CDR2 from the germline V gene are LGHNA and YNFKEQ. After removal of 0 bases from V and 1 base from J, the junction contained 6 bases not matched to a gene. This CDR3 spans 17 amino acids. CDR3 region: CASSQDASGGRTDTQYF. In nucleotides, the CDR3 is TGTGCCAGCAGCCAAGATGCGAGCGGGGGACGCACAGATACGCAGTATTTT.

In this sample, this clone turned up a few times. The J gene is TRBJ2-1, the V gene TRBV2; 10 nucleotides line up with TRBD2. Germline CDR1 is SNHLY and CDR2 is FYNNEI. Unmatched junction bases numbered 6, after V lost 0 bases and J lost 7 bases. The CDR3 runs to 16 residues. CDR3 sequence (DNA): TGTGCCAGCAGTGAAGCGCTTCCTAGCGGGGGAAATGAGCAGTTCTTC. Amino acid sequence: CASSEALPSGGNEQFF.

The chain joins TRBV9 to TRBJ2-7; TRBD1 aligns across 7 bases. The ends lost 3 bases at V and 3 bases at J; junction bases unmatched: 9. CDR1 and CDR2 from the germline V gene are SGDLS and YYNGEE. The CDR3 is made up of 15 amino acids. The CDR3 DNA sequence: TGTGCCAGCAGCGAGGCCCCGGGACAGAACTACGAGCAGTACTTC. It specifies CASSEAPGQNYEQYF.

V gene TRBV28 combines with J gene TRBJ1-2; 7 nucleotides match TRBD1. CDR3 length equals 13 residues. V lost 6 bases and J lost 3; bases outside the gene matches: 4. Germline CDR1 MDHEN, CDR2 SYDVKM. The CDR3 loop is CASRAGGDYGYTF. CDR3 DNA sequence: TGTGCCAGCAGGGCAGGGGGGGACTATGGCTACACCTTC.

This clone was counted between two and nine times. The rearrangement links TRBV11-3 to TRBJ2-3; D is perhaps TRBD1 (6 bases). Germline CDR1 SGHNT, CDR2 YENEEA. The CDR3 covers 13 residues. Trimming stripped 4 bases from V and 6 bases from J, with 11 bases between. For the CDR3, the DNA is TGTGCCAGCAGCTATAACAGGGAGGATACGCAGTATTTT. It is translated as CASSYNREDTQYF.

The gene calls are TRBV2 and TRBJ1-1; TRBD1 is a possible D gene (5 bases). CDR3 size: 14 residues. V was clipped by 6 bases and J by 5 bases, with 16 bases between them. The V gene's germline CDR1 is SNHLY and CDR2 FYNNEI. As DNA, the CDR3 is TGTGCCAGCAGAATTGGGCAGGGAGGGACTGAAGCTTTCTTT. Translating it yields CASRIGQGGTEAFF.

The gene calls are TRBV18 and TRBJ1-1; no firm D call. Germline CDR1 KGHSH, CDR2 LQKENI. V lost 5 bases to trimming and J lost 4 bases, with 8 bases between them. The CDR3 has 12 residues. The chain's CDR3 is CASSSPGTEAFF. Here the CDR3 DNA reads TGTGCCAGCTCATCCCCCGGCACTGAAGCTTTCTTT.

The J gene is TRBJ2-5, the V gene TRBV18; TRBD2 agrees at 9 bases. V gave up 2 bases and J gave up 2 bases; unmatched junction bases: 3. This CDR3 comprises 15 residues. Looked up from germline, CDR1 is KGHSH and CDR2 is LQKENI. CDR3 DNA: TGTGCCAGCTCACCAGAGCGGGGGGTACAAGAGACCCAGTACTTC. Translated, it gives CASSPERGVQETQYF.

The V and J genes are TRBV6-1 and TRBJ2-1; D is ambiguous. CDR3 size: 14 residues. Trimming removed 4 bases from V and 0 bases from J, with 7 bases in between. Germline-derived CDR1 and CDR2 are MNHNS and SASEGT. The CDR3 reads CASSVKSSYNEQFF. The DNA for the CDR3 is TGTGCCAGCAGTGTCAAGAGCTCCTACAATGAGCAGTTCTTC.

The rearrangement links TRBV2 to TRBJ2-2; D not certain. CDR1 SNHLY and CDR2 FYNNEI come from the germline V gene. Trimming stripped 5 bases from V and 5 bases from J, with 6 bases between. CDR3 size: 12 residues. CDR3 DNA sequence: TGTGCCAGCAGTATGGGGACCGGGGAGCTGTTTTTT. Its translation is CASSMGTGELFF.

V and J are TRBV18 and TRBJ1-3, with 7 bases lining up with TRBD1. V was clipped by 4 bases and J by 1 base; unmatched bases: 4. The CDR3 length is 15 residues. Germline V gene data show CDR1 as KGHSH and CDR2 as LQKENI. DNA for the CDR3: TGTGCCAGCTCACTTGACAGGGATTCTGGAAACACCATATATTTT. As protein: CASSLDRDSGNTIYF.

J is TRBJ1-2 and V is TRBV6-1; no clear D. Germline V gene lookup returns CDR1 MNHNS and CDR2 SASEGT. Trimming shortened V by 7 bases and J by 7 bases, and 13 bases separated the two germline ends. The CDR3 spans 12 residues. Here the CDR3 DNA reads TGTGCCAGCACTCTAACAGTCTCTGGCTACACCTTC. It encodes CASTLTVSGYTF.

V and J are TRBV6-1 and TRBJ1-2; D unclear. This CDR3 contains 15 residues. The germline V and J ends were trimmed by 2 bases and 0 bases, with 10 bases remaining between them. The germline gives CDR1 MNHNS, CDR2 SASEGT. CDR3 bases: TGTGCCAGCAGTGAAACGGGTGGGGCTAACTATGGCTACACCTTC. Translating gives CASSETGGANYGYTF.

The chain couples TRBV30 to TRBJ1-6; D unresolved. This CDR3 spans 16 amino acids. V shed 1 base and J shed 5 bases, with 15 bases lying between them. Germline CDR1 and CDR2: GTSNPN and SVGIG (reference sequence). This CDR3 is CAWSGGGFGNNSPLHF. CDR3 DNA sequence: TGTGCCTGGAGTGGAGGCGGATTCGGCAATAATTCACCCCTCCACTTT.

The chain couples TRBV7-9 to TRBJ1-5; D not certain. V was pared by 5 bases and J by 4 bases, with 9 bases between. Germline V lookup: CDR1 SEHNR, CDR2 FQNEAQ (reference sequence). The CDR3 covers 13 residues. CDR3 nucleotides: TGTGCCAGCAGCGTAGGACGAAATCAGCCCCAGCATTTT. Protein product: CASSVGRNQPQHF.

This clone was counted only a few times. This chain joins TRBV6-1 and TRBJ2-7; 7 bases are shared with TRBD2. With V trimmed by 2 bases and J by 4 bases, 8 bases remained unmatched. This CDR3 spans 15 amino acids. Germline V CDR1 and CDR2: MNHNS, SASEGT. CDR3 DNA: TGTGCCAGCAGTGAACCGGGAGGAAGCCTGTACGAGCAGTACTTC. It encodes CASSEPGGSLYEQYF.

The chain combines TRBV28 with TRBJ2-3, with no clear D. The V gene lost 7 bases and the J gene lost 2 bases, with 16 bases spanning the gap. The CDR3 totals 15 residues. Germline CDR1 and CDR2: MDHEN and SYDVKM. This CDR3 is CASTRLAWNTDTQYF. The CDR3 region has the DNA TGTGCCAGCACCCGGTTAGCCTGGAACACAGATACGCAGTATTTT.